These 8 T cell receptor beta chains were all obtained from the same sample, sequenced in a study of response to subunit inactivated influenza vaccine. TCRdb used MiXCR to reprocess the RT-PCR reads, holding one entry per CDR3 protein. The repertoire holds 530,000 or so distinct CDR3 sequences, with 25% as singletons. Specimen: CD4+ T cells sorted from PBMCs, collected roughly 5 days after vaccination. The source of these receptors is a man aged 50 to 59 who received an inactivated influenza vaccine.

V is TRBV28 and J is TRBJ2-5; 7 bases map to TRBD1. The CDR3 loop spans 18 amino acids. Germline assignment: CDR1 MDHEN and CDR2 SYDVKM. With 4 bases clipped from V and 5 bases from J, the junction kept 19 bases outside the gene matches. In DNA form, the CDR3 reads TGTGCCAGCAGTTCTTACCGACCTTCGGACAGGCCGGGGGAGACCCAGTACTTC. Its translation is CASSSYRPSDRPGETQYF.

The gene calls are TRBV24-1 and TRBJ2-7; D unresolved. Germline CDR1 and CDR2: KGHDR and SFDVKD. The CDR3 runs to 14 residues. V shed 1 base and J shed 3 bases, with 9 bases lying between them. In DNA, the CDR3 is TGTGCCACCAGTGATTTAGCTAAGGTCTACGAGCAGTACTTC. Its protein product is CATSDLAKVYEQYF.

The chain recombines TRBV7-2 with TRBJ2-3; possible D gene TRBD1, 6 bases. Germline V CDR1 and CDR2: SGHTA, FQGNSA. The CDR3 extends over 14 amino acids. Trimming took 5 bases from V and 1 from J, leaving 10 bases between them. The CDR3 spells CASSRRTGTDTQYF. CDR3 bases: TGTGCCAGCAGCCGACGGACAGGCACAGATACGCAGTATTTT.

CDR3 residues: CSAGRTGGGETQYF. The CDR3 DNA follows: TGCAGTGCTGGACGGACAGGCGGGGGAGAGACCCAGTACTTC. The chain combines TRBV20-1 with TRBJ2-5; D tentatively reads TRBD1 or TRBD2 (7 bases each). The CDR3 has 14 residues. Germline CDR1 DFQATT, CDR2 SNEGSKA (reference sequence). Between the trimmed V and J ends, which lost 5 bases and 4 bases, there was a span of 17 bases.

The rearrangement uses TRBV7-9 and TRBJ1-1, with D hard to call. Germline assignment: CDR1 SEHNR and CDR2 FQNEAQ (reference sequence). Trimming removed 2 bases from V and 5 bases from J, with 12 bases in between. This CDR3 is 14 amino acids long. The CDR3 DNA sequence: TGTGCCAGCAGCTTAAGCCCCTTGGGGACTGAAGCTTTCTTT. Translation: CASSLSPLGTEAFF.

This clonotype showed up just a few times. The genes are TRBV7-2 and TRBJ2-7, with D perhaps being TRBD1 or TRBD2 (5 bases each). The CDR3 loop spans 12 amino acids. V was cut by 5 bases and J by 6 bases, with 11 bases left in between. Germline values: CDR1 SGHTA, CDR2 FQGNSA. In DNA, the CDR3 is TGTGCCAGCAGCACCACCGGGACCGAGCAGTACTTC. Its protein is CASSTTGTEQYF.

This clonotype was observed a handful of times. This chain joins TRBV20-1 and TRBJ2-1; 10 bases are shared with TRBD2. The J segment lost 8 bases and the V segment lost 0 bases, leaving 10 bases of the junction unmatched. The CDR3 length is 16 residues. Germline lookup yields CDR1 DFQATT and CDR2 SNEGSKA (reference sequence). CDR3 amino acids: CSARDEVRTSGHEQFF. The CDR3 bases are TGCAGTGCTAGAGATGAAGTCCGGACTAGCGGCCATGAGCAGTTCTTC.

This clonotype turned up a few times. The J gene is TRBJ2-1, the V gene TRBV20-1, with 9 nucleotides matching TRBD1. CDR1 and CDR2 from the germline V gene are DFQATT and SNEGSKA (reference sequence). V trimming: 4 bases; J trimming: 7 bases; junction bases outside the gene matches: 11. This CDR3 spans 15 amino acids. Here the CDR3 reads CSATPPGQGKNEQFF. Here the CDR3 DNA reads TGCAGTGCTACCCCACCGGGACAGGGAAAAAATGAGCAGTTCTTC.